This T cell receptor beta chain was retrieved from a study of CD8+ T cells in alopecia areata. Germline values: CDR1 SGHDN, CDR2 FVKESK. The V and J ends lost 4 bases and 3 bases, in that order; junction bases with no gene match: 8. This CDR3 spans 15 amino acids. Study-wide findings and caveats: Mice gave a clearer picture of TCR sharing than patients did, possibly for HLA-related reasons.

Extracted RNA was reverse transcribed, and the resulting cDNA served as sequencing template. Here immunoSEQ multiplex PCR was the method, and the copy in TCRdb shows in-frame clones only, minus some. The sample lists hundreds of thousands of clones; approximately 61% were seen once. Note on this clone: Its target is not known.

The chain joins TRBV14 to TRBJ1-1; 7 bases agree with TRBD1. The specimen was CD4+ T cells sorted from blood, collected at week 0. The TCR was taken from a human donor with alopecia areata. The CDR3 nucleotides read TGTGCCAGCAGCCCCAGGACAGGATACTACACTGAAGCTTTCTTT. It codes for CASSPRTGYYTEAFF.